A selection of T cell receptor beta chains follows, all from one sample in a study of OX40 agonist ivuxolimab in advanced cancers. Profiled with immunoSEQ multiplex PCR; TCRdb holds only in-frame clones, not every one. The sample includes approximately 41,000 clones, around 92% seen only once; the top ten take 0.58%. Sequences were derived from CD4+ or CD8+ T cells sorted from blood, sampled in a trial of the OX40 agonist ivuxolimab. The receptors originated from an adult with an advanced solid tumor such as melanoma, head and neck, liver or kidney cancer. Each CDR3 is given with its conserved first and last residue. D genes are given only for firm matches. Some rows have no size entry. The others give once, few or many, or a class for an expanded clone.

NA	13	NA	TRBV29-1	TRBJ1-5	CSVARGVSQPQHF	TGCAGCGTCGCCCGGGGGGTAAGTCAGCCCCAGCATTTT
TRBD1	15	NA	TRBV6-5	TRBJ1-1	CASSYLRTGITEAFF	TGTGCCAGCAGTTACCTCCGGACAGGAATCACTGAAGCTTTCTTT
TRBD1	13	NA	TRBV5-4	TRBJ1-1	CASYGRGRSEAFF	TGTGCCTCTTACGGCAGGGGGCGCTCTGAAGCTTTCTTT
TRBD2	16	NA	TRBV5-4	TRBJ2-2	CASSLDGLVNTGELFF	TGTGCCAGCAGCTTAGACGGACTAGTGAACACCGGGGAGCTGTTTTTT
TRBD1	17	NA	TRBV13	TRBJ2-2	CASSFATWTGGTGELFF	TGTGCCAGCAGCTTCGCCACTTGGACAGGGGGGACCGGGGAGCTGTTTTTT
NA	18	NA	TRBV21-1	TRBJ1-6	CASSSGEGGRQNNSPLHF	TGTGCCAGCAGCTCGGGGGAGGGGGGGCGCCAAAATAATTCACCCCTCCACTTT
NA	13	NA	TRBV5-4	TRBJ2-1	CASSLVGFAEQFF	TGTGCCAGCAGCTTGGTAGGGTTCGCCGAGCAGTTCTTC
NA	15	once	TRBV5-1	TRBJ2-5	CASSLILAAQETQYF	TGCGCCAGCAGCTTGATCCTGGCGGCCCAAGAGACCCAGTACTTC
NA	15	NA	TRBV7-8	TRBJ2-5	CASSLASQTQETQYF	TGTGCCAGCAGCTTAGCGTCTCAGACCCAAGAGACCCAGTACTTC
TRBD1	14	NA	TRBV6-6	TRBJ2-1	CASSYGQGYNEQFF	TGTGCCAGCAGTTACGGACAGGGCTACAATGAGCAGTTCTTC
TRBD1	15	NA	TRBV5-1	TRBJ2-7	CASSFRDRGPYEQYF	TGCGCCAGCAGCTTTCGGGACAGGGGACCCTACGAGCAGTACTTC